This note documents a single T cell receptor beta chain sequence. There is no known antigen for this receptor. No qualities accompany the bases; no much larger clone lies one base away. The data were obtained in a study of blood T cell repertoires in COVID-19 (dated by TCRdb to 2018 to 2020). Broadly, across the study: Collaborator samples came from the United States, Italy and Spain and covered acute and convalescent phases of COVID-19. The repertoires were released in a freely available public database meant as a resource for research on the immune response to SARS-CoV-2. Deeply sampled blood TCRbeta repertoires from subjects exposed to, actively infected with, or recovered from COVID-19 were included in the dataset. Where HLA class I and class II types were available, the types were taken from metadata supplied by the sample provider, not from assay-based typing. Sample metadata almost always included a de-identified subject ID, COVID-19 status, age in years and sex. The material from the prospective study consisted of cDNA or gDNA derived from T cells, B-cell-depleted T cells, or PBMCs. Samples were obtained from the ongoing ImmuneRACE study (first 160 participants) and from 1,254 subjects provided by 6 global collaborators.

The germline V gene encodes CDR1 SNHLY and CDR2 FYNNEI. The CDR3 measures 15 amino acids from cysteine to phenylalanine. The entry retains the CDR3 DNA only, 45 bases that are in frame from base 1. From V the trimming removes 4 bases and from J it removes 4 bases, while the gene matches leave 4 bases of the junction unaccounted for. Collaborating institutions collected whole blood in K2EDTA tubes following their own protocols. For TCRbeta analysis, collaborator samples were shipped as frozen whole blood, as isolated PBMCs, or as DNA extracted from either sample type. TCRbeta CDR3 regions were amplified from genomic DNA using the immunoSEQ Assay, a bias-controlled multiplex PCR. As for the original processing: Within the assay, amplification of reference gene primers was used to estimate how many nucleated cells each sample contained. To quantify the absolute abundance of each unique TCRbeta CDR3 rearrangement, sequence reads were collapsed and filtered. Productive Simpson clonality was computed per sample as the square root of Simpson's diversity index over productive rearrangements. In its TCRdb copy, this immuneACCESS table keeps in-frame sequences only and misses some clones. Where compared with another copy, unresolved V genes explain less than half of these, and the others have no known cause. From that table come the V and J calls and clone size; the DNA was used to work out D and trimming. The sample profile shows over 200,000 clones; approximately 91% of them were found once. Around 0.78% of the sample lies in the top ten.

Beyond this particular receptor, the publication reports: The amount of clinical and demographic metadata varied by source and participant and was provided uncurated.

The TCR sequence derives from a woman aged 30 to 39 with acute or convalescent COVID-19. The material sequenced was peripheral blood. The rearranged segments are TRBV2 and TRBJ1-5, with TRBD1 matching 10 junction bases. The sequenced DNA: TGTGCCAGCAGTGTGGGACAGGGGCCGAATCAGCCCCAGCATTTT. Its coded protein is CASSVGQGPNQPQHF.